This TCR beta chain comes out of a study of T-cell memory formation after mild COVID-19. The CDR3 is made up of 14 amino acids. The germline CDR1 and CDR2 sequences are DFQATT and SNEGSKA (reference sequence). V shed 5 bases and J 6 bases; nucleotides not matched to a gene: 4. TCRdb called the 5' RACE reads again in MiXCR, with one record for every CDR3 protein. The sample yields a few hundred thousand distinct CDR3 sequences, approximately 10% seen once. The sequence was collected from a man aged 18 to 30 who had mild COVID-19 (a few samples of this study predate the infection). Cell type and time point are not known. The rearrangement links TRBV20-1 to TRBJ2-2; TRBD1 aligns across 12 bases. Material for sequencing was PBMCs or a T cell subset sorted from them (not recorded which). CDR3 loop: CSAWDRGRAGELFF. Written as DNA, the CDR3 is TGCAGTGCTTGGGACAGGGGGCGGGCCGGGGAGCTGTTTTTT.